The present entry profiles one T cell receptor (beta chain) with its context. Antigen specificity is unknown. The CDR3 sequence is 15 residues long. Germline V gene data show CDR1 as MGHDK and CDR2 as SYGVNS. V gave up 4 bases and J gave up 6 bases, with 16 bases separating them. This entry comes from a study of OX40 agonist ivuxolimab in advanced cancers. Study at large: Intravenous ivuxolimab was administered to patients every 2 weeks at 0.01 to 10 mg/kg. Earlier treatment with anti-PD-1, anti-PD-L1 or anti-CTLA-4 was permitted, and about 40% had received some. Partial responses were achieved by three patients, one with hepatocellular carcinoma and two with cutaneous melanoma.

Using immunoSEQ multiplex PCR, the repertoire was profiled, and TCRdb retains in-frame clones only, with some absent. The sample includes 90,000 to 130,000 clones, 85% to 95% seen only once; the top ten take around 0.7%. Study-level findings and limits: On average, CD8+ T cells showed a greater number of expanded clones than CD4+.

This chain joins TRBV25-1 and TRBJ2-1; tentatively, D is TRBD2 (7 bases). Sample: CD4+ or CD8+ T cells sorted from blood, taken in a trial of the OX40 agonist ivuxolimab. The sequence was obtained from an adult with an advanced solid tumor such as melanoma, head and neck, liver or kidney cancer. The chain's CDR3 is CASSGMGGAGNEQFF. The CDR3 DNA reads TGTGCCAGCAGTGGTATGGGGGGGGCGGGCAATGAGCAGTTCTTC.